A single T cell receptor (beta chain) is shown here with its context. This specimen belongs to a study of blood T cell repertoires in COVID-19. About the study: Acute and convalescent COVID-19 specimens originated in the United States, Italy and Spain. T cells, B-cell-depleted T cells, or PBMCs supplied cDNA or gDNA.

The table came from immunoSEQ multiplex PCR; TCRdb's copy has only in-frame clones and leaves some out. The sample gives about 100,000 clones, 80% to 90% of which show up once; 4.5% to 6.5% is in the top ten. This TCR was sampled from a human donor in a cohort sampled during active COVID-19. The sequencing sample was made of peripheral blood.

CDR3 coding DNA: TGTGCCAGCAGCGCAAGACTAGCGGGACGGAATGAGCAGTTCTTC. It translates to CASSARLAGRNEQFF. V and J are TRBV9 and TRBJ2-1; 11 bases fit TRBD2. Germline V gene lookup returns CDR1 SGDLS and CDR2 YYNGEE. The CDR3 is made up of 15 amino acids. The junction had 6 bases not matched to a gene; V was cut back by 3 bases and J by 7 bases.